What follows is one T cell receptor beta chain and its context. Its antigen remains unknown. The sample originates from a study of T cell responses to AZD1222 COVID-19 vaccine. Study-level results: Nearly half of the spike-specific TCRs reportedly recognize variant regions that carry no mutations.

Only in-frame clones appear in the TCRdb table, and some are missing; sequencing was by immunoSEQ multiplex PCR. The repertoire has about 74,000 clones, 80% to 90% of them found once; the top ten carry under 3%. The CDR3 runs to 16 residues. The junction had 15 bases not matched to a gene; V was cut back by 6 bases and J by 8 bases. Germline-derived CDR1 and CDR2 are SNHLY and FYNNEI. The sequencing here drew on peripheral blood, taken on day 0 of AZD1222 vaccination. The receptor was derived from an adult in good health. The J gene is TRBJ1-4, the V gene TRBV2; TRBD1 aligns across 7 bases. The CDR3 loop reads CASSPRGGGGGEKLFF. The CDR3 DNA reads as TGTGCCAGCAGCCCCCGCGGAGGGGGCGGGGGGGAAAAACTGTTTTTT.